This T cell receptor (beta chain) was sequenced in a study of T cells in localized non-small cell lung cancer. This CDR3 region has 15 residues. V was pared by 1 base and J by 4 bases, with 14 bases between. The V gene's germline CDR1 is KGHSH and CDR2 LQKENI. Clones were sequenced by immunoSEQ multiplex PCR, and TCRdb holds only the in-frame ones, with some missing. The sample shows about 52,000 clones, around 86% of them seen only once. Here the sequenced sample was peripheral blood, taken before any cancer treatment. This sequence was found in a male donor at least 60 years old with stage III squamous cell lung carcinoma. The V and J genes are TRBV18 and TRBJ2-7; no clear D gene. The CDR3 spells CASSPRTTEPYEQYF. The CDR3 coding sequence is TGTGCCAGCTCACCACGTACAACTGAGCCTTACGAGCAGTACTTC.